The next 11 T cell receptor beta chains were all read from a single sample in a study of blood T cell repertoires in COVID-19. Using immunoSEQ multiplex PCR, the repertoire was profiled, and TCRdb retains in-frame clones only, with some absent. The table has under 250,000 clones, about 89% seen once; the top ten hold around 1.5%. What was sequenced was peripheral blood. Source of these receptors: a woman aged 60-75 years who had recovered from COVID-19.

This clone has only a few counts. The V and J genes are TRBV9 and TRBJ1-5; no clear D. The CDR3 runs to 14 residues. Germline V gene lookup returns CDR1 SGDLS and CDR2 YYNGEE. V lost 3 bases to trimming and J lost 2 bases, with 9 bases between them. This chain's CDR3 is CASSADTGNQPQHF. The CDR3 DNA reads TGTGCCAGCAGCGCCGACACCGGCAATCAGCCCCAGCATTTT.

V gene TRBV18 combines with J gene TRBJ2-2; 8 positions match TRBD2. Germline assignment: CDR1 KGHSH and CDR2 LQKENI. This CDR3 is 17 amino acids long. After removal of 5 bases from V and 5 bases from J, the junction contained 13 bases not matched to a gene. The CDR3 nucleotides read TGTGCCAGCTCAACAACGGACCGGGGACTAGTTACCGGGGAGCTGTTTTTT. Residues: CASSTTDRGLVTGELFF. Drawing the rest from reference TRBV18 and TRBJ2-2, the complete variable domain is NAGVMQNPRHLVRRRGQEARLRCSPMKGHSHVYWYRQLPEEGLKFMVYLQKENIIDESGMPKERFSAEFPKEGPSILRIQQVVRGDSAAYFCASSTTDRGLVTGELFFGEGSRLTVL.

In nucleotides, the CDR3 is TGTGCCAGCAGGAGTCGGGGGGAGACCCAGTACTTC. It encodes CASRSRGETQYF. J is TRBJ2-5 and V is TRBV3-1 (or the pseudogene TRBV3-2); the D gene is possibly TRBD2 (6 bases). Germline V lookup: CDR1 LGHDT, CDR2 YNNKEL (reference sequence). The length of the CDR3 is 12 residues. V gave up 6 bases and J gave up 5 bases, with 10 bases separating them.

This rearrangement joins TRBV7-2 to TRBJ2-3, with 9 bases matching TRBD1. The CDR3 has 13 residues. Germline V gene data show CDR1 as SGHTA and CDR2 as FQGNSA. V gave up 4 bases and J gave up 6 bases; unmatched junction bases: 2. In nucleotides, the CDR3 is TGTGCCAGCAGCTGGGACAGGGTTGATACGCAGTATTTT. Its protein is CASSWDRVDTQYF.

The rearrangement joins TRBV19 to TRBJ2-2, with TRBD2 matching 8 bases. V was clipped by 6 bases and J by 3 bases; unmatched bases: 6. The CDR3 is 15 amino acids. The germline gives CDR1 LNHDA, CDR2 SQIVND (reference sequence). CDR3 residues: CASSLASGYTGELFF. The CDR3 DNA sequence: TGTGCCAGTAGCCTGGCTAGCGGGTACACCGGGGAGCTGTTTTTT. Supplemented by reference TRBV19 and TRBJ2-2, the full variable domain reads DGGITQSPKYLFRKEGQNVTLSCEQNLNHDAMYWYRQDPGQGLRLIYYSQIVNDFQKGDIAEGYSVSREKKESFPLTVTSAQKNPTAFYLCASSLASGYTGELFFGEGSRLTVL.

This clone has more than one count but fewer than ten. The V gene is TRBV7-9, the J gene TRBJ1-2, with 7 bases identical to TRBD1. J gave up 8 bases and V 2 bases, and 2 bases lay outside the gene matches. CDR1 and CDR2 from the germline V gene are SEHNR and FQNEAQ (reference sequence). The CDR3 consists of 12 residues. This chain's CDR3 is CASSLTGEGYTF. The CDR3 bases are TGTGCCAGCAGCTTAACAGGGGAAGGCTACACCTTC.

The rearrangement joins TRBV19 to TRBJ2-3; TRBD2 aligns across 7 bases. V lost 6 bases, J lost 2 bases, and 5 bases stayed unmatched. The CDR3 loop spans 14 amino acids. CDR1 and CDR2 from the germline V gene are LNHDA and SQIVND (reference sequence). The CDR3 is CASRGRGPTDTQYF. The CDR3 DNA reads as TGTGCCAGTAGGGGGAGGGGACCCACAGATACGCAGTATTTT.

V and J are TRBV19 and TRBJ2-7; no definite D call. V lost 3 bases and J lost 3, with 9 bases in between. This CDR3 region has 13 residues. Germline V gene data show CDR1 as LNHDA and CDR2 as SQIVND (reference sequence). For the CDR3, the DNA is TGTGCCAGTAGTATCGAGGTGAACTACGAGCAGTACTTC. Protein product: CASSIEVNYEQYF.

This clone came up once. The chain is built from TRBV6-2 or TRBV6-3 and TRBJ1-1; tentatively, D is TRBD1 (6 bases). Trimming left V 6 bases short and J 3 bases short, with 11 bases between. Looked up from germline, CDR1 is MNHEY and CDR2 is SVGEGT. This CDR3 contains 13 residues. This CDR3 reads CASSPGHYTEAFF. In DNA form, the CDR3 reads TGTGCCAGCAGCCCGGGACACTACACTGAAGCTTTCTTT.

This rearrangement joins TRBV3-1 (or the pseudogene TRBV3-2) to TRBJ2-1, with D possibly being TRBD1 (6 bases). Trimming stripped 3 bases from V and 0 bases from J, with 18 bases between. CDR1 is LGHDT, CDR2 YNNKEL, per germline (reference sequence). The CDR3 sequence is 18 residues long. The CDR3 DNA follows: TGTGCCAGCAGCCATTCGAGGAGGTGGGGGCCCTCCTACAATGAGCAGTTCTTC. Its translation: CASSHSRRWGPSYNEQFF.

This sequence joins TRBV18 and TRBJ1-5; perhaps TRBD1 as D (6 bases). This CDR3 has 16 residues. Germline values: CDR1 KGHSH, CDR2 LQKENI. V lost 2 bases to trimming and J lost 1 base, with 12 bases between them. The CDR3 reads CASSPNREGSNQPQHF. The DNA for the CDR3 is TGTGCCAGCTCACCAAACAGGGAGGGAAGCAATCAGCCCCAGCATTTT.